Reported below is one TCR beta chain. This clone's antigen is unknown. Per-nucleotide qualities are absent, and no much larger clonotype sits a single base away. The library was built by means of the immunoSEQ multiplex PCR assay. The multiplex PCR relied on a mix of 60 forward primers for TCR Vbeta segments and 13 reverse primers for TCR Jbeta segments. A multiplex PCR assay on genomic DNA amplified the CDR3 region of rearranged TCR beta genes. The amplified TCR beta libraries were sequenced on the Illumina HiSeq System as 87-base-pair reads. On the authors' methods: In a later analysis, tens of millions of unique TCR beta chains were counted across the approximately 670 repertoires, and roughly 11 million of these chains were shared by at least two donors. Raw reads were error-corrected and collapsed into unique sequences by a nearest-neighbor algorithm in which closely related sequences were merged to remove PCR and sequencing errors. To assign V, D and J gene segments, CDR3 sequences were aligned to IMGT reference sequences. For a sequence to be retained, a match of at least six nucleotides to both a V gene segment and a J gene segment was required. Rearrangements were called productive when the CDR3 lacked stop codons and stayed in frame with V and J; all others were non-productive. Following IMGT convention, CDR3 was defined as the stretch from the second conserved V-encoded cysteine to the conserved J-encoded phenylalanine. In an earlier analysis of 550 to 650 of the donors, sequences lacking an unambiguous match to a single V gene segment were excluded. An earlier analysis of just under 600 of the donors called V segments functional above 56.7% productive rearrangements and segregating when the between-donor standard deviation exceeded 5%. A statistical classification framework was built to diagnose cytomegalovirus status from the catalog of TCR beta chain sequences. A later analysis assigned V and J genes by comparing TCR nucleotide sequences with IMGT/GENE-DB human TR gene sequences. In a later analysis, CDR3 sequences and most-parsimonious VDJ recombination scenarios were assigned using the TCRdist pipeline. In a later analysis, every TCR beta chain was defined by the combination of its CDR3 amino acid sequence and its V-gene family, and reads without a unique V-gene family were dropped. As a way to deal with suspected cross-contamination and a sequencing artifact, a later analysis dropped 640 or so nucleotide sequences that were highly shared and had low generation probability. For each public chain, a later analysis derived a clonal expansion index from normalized ranks of inferred template counts within each repertoire. In a later analysis, generation probabilities were computed using a VDJ recombination model fitted to out-of-frame rearrangements, and the results were checked against IGoR. In a later analysis, TCR-TCR, TCR-HLA and TCR-CMV co-occurrence was scored with hypergeometric tests, and a repertoire-size bias correction was applied to TCR pairs. To estimate false discovery rates, a later analysis permuted the HLA or CMV assignments 20 times. In a later analysis, co-occurring TCRs were grouped using DBSCAN, and TCRdist sequence similarity was added for clustering within HLA-allele-positive subsets. Repertoires with fewer than 30,000 or more than 120,000 public chains were left out of co-occurrence clustering, as were a few repertoires with anomalous nucleotide sharing. This immuneACCESS table, as held by TCRdb, lists in-frame sequences with V and J called but not all clones. Of the missing ones, under half trace to an unresolved V gene in checked studies; the others have no known cause. V, J and clone size derive from that table, while D and trimming were established from the DNA sequence. The sample profile shows 55,000 to 80,000 clones; roughly four fifths of them were found once. Around 7% of the sample is in the top ten clones.

The data stem from a study of cytomegalovirus exposure and HLA in healthy donors (dated by TCRdb to 2016 to 2017). Some background on the complete study: An earlier analysis of about 560 of the donors reported over 250 Gb of sequence data and around 100 million unique TCR beta sequences obtained from some 170 million T cells. The study combined high-throughput TCR immunosequencing, statistical association of individual TCRs with disease status, and machine learning to predict cytomegalovirus infection status. Among 398 genotyped donors of the cohort, an average of about 240,000 unique TCR beta nucleotide sequences were sequenced per donor, roughly 18% of them non-productive. The study aimed to test whether signatures of past pathogen exposure could be identified by cataloging public T cell receptors. Besides the first cohort of more than 650 subjects, a separate validation cohort made up of 120 different subjects was used. Rather than using new phenotypic data, the later analysis identified candidate immune exposures from TCR beta sequences and from how often those sequences occurred across donors. Using immunosequencing, the study profiled T cell repertoires from around 670 subjects and related those repertoires to cytomegalovirus serostatus. In an earlier analysis of 587 of the donors, high-throughput TCR beta sequencing was used to judge whether each TCR beta V gene segment behaved as functional or pseudogenic. Donor age, sex, ethnicity and CMV serostatus were collected together with the repertoire data. Among the approximately 420 genotyped donors, approximately 82% belonged to the genetic ancestry cluster associated with self-reported Caucasian donors. In a later analysis, previously published TCR beta repertoires from 666 donors were re-analyzed and high-resolution HLA genotyping was added so that TCR occurrence patterns could be studied. Because of strong linkage in the cohort, roughly five DR-DQ haplotypes were treated as single units for association and clustering. The number of typed donors differed by locus: about 620-640 for A, B, C, DRB1 and DQB1; approximately 540 for DQA1; around 580 for DPA1; and around 470 for DPB1. An early release that covered about 600 HLA-typed donors contained approximately 300 gigabases of sequencing data and 70 million to 100 million unique TCR sequences. Every discovery cohort repertoire had been produced on one sequencing platform. Class I and class II HLA loci were covered by the typing at four-digit resolution. A later genetic analysis used genome-wide SNP genotypes for 398 of the 666 donors, treating that subset as a discovery cohort.

The cohort consisted of more than 650 healthy bone marrow donors. All cohort members were sampled while nominally healthy, although unrecorded immune exposures were likely present. The donor tested CMV seropositive, placing the donor among the 289 seropositive members of the cohort. A peripheral blood sample was provided by each donor, and peripheral blood mononuclear cells were used for TCR beta sequencing. Genomic DNA extraction from the blood cell samples was performed with the Qiagen DNeasy Blood Extraction Kit. The investigation overall reported the following: V-gene and J-gene trimming of TCR beta chains was associated with a missense DCLRE1C variant in a later genetic analysis, and the association was replicated in an independent cohort. At a false discovery rate of 0.05, a later analysis linked around 15,000 TCR beta sequences to specific HLA alleles. A later analysis found that most CMV-associated TCR beta chains appeared HLA-restricted, with HLA associations seemingly driven largely by CMV exposure. In this cohort, only TCR beta chains were sequenced, and detectable features were limited by the absence of alpha or paired-chain data. The study listed 150 to 200 TCR beta chains as associated with cytomegalovirus. Strong co-occurrence of HLA alleles, especially DR and DQ, made assigning TCR associations to individual alleles difficult. A further reported finding was that TCR beta sequences accurately predicted the HLA-A and HLA-B alleles for most subjects in the first cohort. A later analysis reported that several top co-occurrence clusters appeared linked to parvovirus B19, influenza, CMV and Epstein-Barr virus. An earlier analysis of approximately 570 of the donors showed that most TCR beta V segments appeared in productive rearrangements either about 87% or about 30% of the time, which broadly matched IMGT annotations. In a later analysis, HLA-associated TCR beta chains were found to be more clonally expanded and to have lower generation probabilities than equally common non-associated chains. It was suggested by the authors that the approach could potentially be generalized to other disease states and immunological phenotypes. According to a later genetic analysis, donors in an Asian-associated ancestry cluster had fewer N-insertions in productive TCRs than the approximately 630-donor mean. Roughly uniform sequencing depth across donors was assumed in presence/absence analyses, although this assumption may not hold. Because HLA typing was missing for some donors at each locus, association tests included only the typed subset. A group of highly shared sequence variants was considered likely to be a technical artifact of the sequencing pipeline. Most TCR sequences were observed very rarely across donors, whereas some public TCRs were present in many individuals. Linkage disequilibrium might explain the correlated functional status among segregating V segments, but an unknown experimental factor could not be excluded. Because counts were too low, about 18 rarely observed V segments, including chromosome 9 orphons, were left out of the earlier analysis of roughly 600 of the donors. The 87-base-pair reads could not distinguish some IMGT-functional V segments, including TRBV6-2 and TRBV6-3, so those segments were excluded. For the cohort, immune exposure information was limited to CMV serostatus. According to a later analysis, TCR association rates differed among HLA loci, with DRB1 alleles showing the most associated TCRs and HLA-C alleles showing the fewest. In both the original and validation cohorts, the classifier was reported to diagnose cytomegalovirus status with high specificity and sensitivity. Three of the identified cytomegalovirus-associated TCR beta chains were confirmed in vitro to be specific for cytomegalovirus antigens.

Reading the germline V gene gives CDR1 MDHEN and CDR2 SYDVKM. Ends trimmed: V by 3 bases, J by 9 bases; bases unmatched to a gene: 11. The CDR3, cysteine through phenylalanine, is 16 amino acids long. Here the CDR3 DNA is all that survives: 48 bases in frame from base 1. The TCR comes from a woman aged 25-40 years in good health and CMV-seropositive. The sequence links TRBV28 to TRBJ2-1, and 10 junctional nucleotides match TRBD1. Sequences were obtained from PBMCs. The CDR3 protein sequence reads: CASSLGSDRGFGEQFF. DNA sequence: TGTGCCAGCAGTTTGGGTTCGGACAGGGGGTTTGGTGAGCAGTTCTTC.